This T cell receptor beta chain was obtained from a study of CD8+CD57+ T cells in acquired aplastic anemia. The patients chosen for sequencing had shown expansion of CD8+CD57+ cells (detected by flow cytometry). With 3 bases clipped from V and 3 bases from J, the junction kept 0 bases outside the gene matches. The CDR3 is 13 residues long. Germline lookup yields CDR1 MGHDK and CDR2 SYGVNS. Investigators profiled TCR beta VDJ and CDR3 from genomic DNA template. TCRdb analysed the reads with MiXCR anew, one entry per CDR3 protein. The sample contains 150,000 to 200,000 distinct CDR3 sequences, approximately 51% of which appear only once.

The V gene is TRBV25-1, the J gene TRBJ1-2, with 8 nucleotides matching TRBD1. The TCR originated in a human donor with aplastic anemia. The specimen sequenced was sorted CD4+, CD8+, or CD8+CD57+ T cells (not recorded which) from PBMCs. The CDR3: CASSEGQDYGYTF. CDR3 in DNA: TGTGCCAGCAGTGAGGGACAGGACTATGGCTACACCTTC.